These T cell receptor beta chains were read from a single sample in a study of cytomegalovirus exposure and HLA in healthy donors. TCRdb's table, derived via immunoSEQ multiplex PCR, lists solely in-frame clones and lacks some. The repertoire holds roughly 260,000 clones, about 83% seen once, with 2% in the top ten. Sequencing input: PBMCs. These receptors came from a woman aged 40 to 50 in good health and CMV-seropositive. The CDR3 runs from the conserved cysteine through the conserved F or W. Each record gives: V gene, D gene, clone size, J gene, CDR3 protein, CDR3 DNA. The D gene is left open where the match is weak. The listing skips clone size in some rows; elsewhere it reads once, few, many or a size class.

TRBV2	TRBD1	NA	TRBJ2-7	CAIPKPGQLPYEQYF	TGTGCCATTCCGAAGCCGGGACAGCTTCCCTACGAGCAGTACTTC
TRBV27	NA	few	TRBJ1-4	CASSKSIPFSTNEKLFF	TGTGCCAGCAGCAAGTCTATCCCTTTCTCAACTAATGAAAAACTGTTTTTT
TRBV28	TRBD1	NA	TRBJ2-2	CASSLGQGVVNGELFF	TGTGCCAGCAGTTTAGGACAGGGCGTGGTGAACGGGGAGCTGTTTTTT
TRBV7-2	NA	NA	TRBJ1-3	CASSSPGRLSGNTIYF	TGTGCCAGCAGCTCCCCCGGGAGGCTCTCTGGAAACACCATATATTTT
TRBV6-5	TRBD2	NA	TRBJ2-7	CASRILAGAEQYF	TGTGCCAGCAGAATACTAGCGGGAGCCGAGCAGTACTTC
TRBV19	NA	NA	TRBJ2-1	CASCPRGSCEQFF	TGTGCCAGTTGCCCTCGGGGGTCGTGTGAGCAGTTCTTC
TRBV6-5	TRBD2	few	TRBJ2-7	CASSYASGSYEQYF	TGTGCCAGCAGTTACGCTAGCGGGTCGTACGAGCAGTACTTC
TRBV30	NA	NA	TRBJ1-2	CAWSPPTVNYGYTF	TGTGCCTGGAGTCCCCCCACAGTTAACTATGGCTACACCTTC
TRBV4-2	TRBD1	NA	TRBJ1-2	CASSQDRGGTVVGYTF	TGTGCCAGCAGCCAAGATCGAGGCGGGACAGTCGTTGGCTACACCTTC
TRBV7-9	TRBD1	NA	TRBJ2-7	CASSLAGTGRFSEQYF	TGTGCCAGCAGCTTAGCCGGGACAGGGAGGTTTAGCGAGCAGTACTTC
TRBV27	NA	NA	TRBJ2-7	CASSATEGRSYEQYF	TGTGCCAGCTCTGCCACGGAGGGCAGATCCTACGAGCAGTACTTC
TRBV7-3	NA	NA	TRBJ2-7	CASSLMGRGGTDEQYF	TGTGCCAGCAGCTTAATGGGTAGGGGCGGGACTGACGAGCAGTACTTC
TRBV6-1	TRBD2	NA	TRBJ2-7	CASSQSGGGYEQYF	TGTGCCAGCAGTCAGAGCGGGGGGGGGTACGAGCAGTACTTC
TRBV7-3	TRBD2	NA	TRBJ2-2	CASSTGLAGTGELFF	TGTGCCAGCAGCACCGGACTAGCGGGCACCGGGGAGCTGTTTTTT
TRBV28	TRBD1	NA	TRBJ1-1	CASTIYRGFGTEAFF	TGTGCCAGCACCATCTACAGGGGGTTCGGGACTGAAGCTTTCTTT
TRBV29-1	TRBD2	NA	TRBJ2-3	CSVGTSGTDTQYF	TGCAGCGTAGGGACTAGCGGGACAGATACGCAGTATTTT
TRBV18	TRBD1	NA	TRBJ2-2	CASSPTGQGPNTGELFF	TGTGCCAGCTCACCAACGGGACAGGGGCCGAACACCGGGGAGCTGTTTTTT
TRBV5-4	TRBD2	NA	TRBJ2-2	CASSPGGNTGELFF	TGTGCCAGCAGCCCGGGGGGTAACACCGGGGAGCTGTTTTTT
TRBV6-1	TRBD1	NA	TRBJ1-5	CASRDRVNQPQHF	TGTGCCAGCAGAGACAGGGTCAATCAGCCCCAGCATTTT
TRBV6-1	NA	NA	TRBJ1-4	CASSEQTGGNEKLFF	TGTGCCAGCAGTGAACAGACAGGCGGGAATGAAAAACTGTTTTTT